A single sample is the source of the 3 T cell receptor beta chains below, sequenced in a study of EBV T-cell therapy then PD-1 blockade in nasopharyngeal carcinoma. Treatment meaning: AdE1-LMPpoly-expanded autologous EBV-specific T-cell therapy followed by anti-PD-1 nivolumab. Profiling relied on immunoSEQ multiplex PCR, and the TCRdb table lists in-frame clones only, not all of them. The sample records under 30,000 clones, 75% to 90% being singletons. No cognate antigen is known for these TCRs. This specimen consisted of CD8+ T cells from blood, obtained at approximately day 61 from a patient whose treatment included autologous EBV-specific T cells and nivolumab. The receptors originated from a man aged 35 to 55 with nasopharyngeal carcinoma.

The chain recombines TRBV6-2 or TRBV6-3 with TRBJ2-7; D might be TRBD1 (6 bases). The CDR3 length is 14 residues. Germline V gene sequence: CDR1 MNHEY, CDR2 SVGEGT. Deletions cut 5 bases from V and 3 bases from J, with 14 bases between. CDR3 residues: CASSPGDSSYEQYF. For the CDR3, the DNA is TGTGCCAGCAGTCCAGGGGATAGTAGCTACGAGCAGTACTTC.

This clone was detected only once. The chain carries TRBV27 and TRBJ1-1; D gene unclear. V dropped 2 bases and J dropped 0 bases, with 7 bases sitting between them. Germline V gene data show CDR1 as MNHEY and CDR2 as SMNVEV (reference sequence). The CDR3 is made up of 14 amino acids. The CDR3 is CASSLGRMNTEAFF. Written as DNA, the CDR3 is TGTGCCAGCAGTTTAGGCAGGATGAACACTGAAGCTTTCTTT.

The chain couples TRBV27 to TRBJ2-7; 11 positions match TRBD1. Germline lookup yields CDR1 MNHEY and CDR2 SMNVEV (reference sequence). This CDR3 spans 14 amino acids. The V gene end was trimmed by 10 bases and the J gene end by 4 bases; junction bases not matched to a gene: 9. CDR3 region: CATRAGQGGYEQYF. The DNA of the CDR3 is TGTGCCACCCGAGCGGGACAGGGGGGATACGAGCAGTACTTC.